This paragraph covers one TCR beta chain sequence. The antigen it binds to is not known. Per-base qualities were not stored, and no clone one base away is much larger. Reading from cysteine to phenylalanine, the CDR3 counts 16 amino acids. CDR3 DNA is the only sequence kept; it has 48 bases, read in frame from the first base. In the germline V gene, CDR1 corresponds to SGHNT and CDR2 to YENEEA. The germline V and J ends show losses of 5 bases and 6 bases respectively, and no gene match explains 11 bases of the junction. Libraries were constructed by 5' RACE. This sample was sequenced with an Illumina HiSeq 2000. Template switching introduced a universal primer binding site; the final cDNA contained a unique molecular identifier, enabling accurate counting of TCR cDNA molecules. Specific primers in the conserved constant-segment region were used to synthesize first-strand cDNA for TCR alpha and beta chains. To control for contamination, each cDNA library was double barcoded with a SMART-Mk sample barcode plus Illumina barcodes. TruSeq adapter sequences along with Illumina sample barcodes were introduced in two successive PCR steps. The Illumina HiSeq platform was used with custom primers to sequence TCR alpha and beta cDNA libraries. As for the authors' bioinformatics: MiGEC was used to process raw reads and extract unique molecular identifiers, and MiXCR was used to find CDR3 positions. Recombination models were inferred per individual with the repgenHMM and IGoR tools using an EM algorithm. The tcR package in R was used for shared clonotype analysis, with sharing normalized by the product of cloneset sizes. To study raw recombination free of thymic and clonal selection effects, out-of-frame nonproductive sequences were analyzed. TCRdb passed the public sequencing reads through fastp at Q25 and MiXCR, retaining productive beta sequences. One record per CDR3 amino acid sequence lists the most common genes and DNA. The V and J calls and clone size come from TCRdb's table, not from the authors' own analysis. The sample yields a few hundred thousand distinct CDR3 sequences; approximately 14% were counted once. Less than 0.5% of the sample is in the top ten clones.

The data originate from a study of identical twins (dated by TCRdb to 2016 to 2017). General notes on the study: To test whether fetal clonotypes persist, this study deep-sequenced TCR alpha and beta repertoires from monozygotic twins, from unrelated adults of various ages, and from cord blood. To rule out contamination, the twin experiments were replicated at different times with different library preparation protocols.

Study-level results and caveats: Invariant T cells such as MAIT and iNKT could partly confound zero-insertion analyses, although diverse VJ usage argued against such confounding for most clonotypes. Abundant cord blood beta clonotypes carried fewer insertions; young adult naive repertoires showed a weaker similar trend, while memory repertoires showed none. The excess sharing between twins in beta out-of-frame sequences was weaker because fewer shared sequences reduced the signal-to-noise ratio. In monozygotic twins, out-of-frame TCR alpha sharing was systematically underestimated by recombination models, although the models agreed with sharing between unrelated individuals. Because the same donors could not be followed over many years, the conclusions relied on cross-sectional statistical analysis. Out-of-frame TCR alpha sequences shared between twins showed an excess of low generation-probability sequences compared with coincidental sharing between unrelated individuals.

All donors were healthy Caucasians. The twin cohort consisted of three pairs of female monozygotic twins, all aged about 18 to 29 years. Positive isolation kits from Invitrogen were used to isolate the CD4+ and CD8+ T cell populations. These data are also associated with another study on yellow fever vaccine responses in identical twins. The second publication reports: The T cell response to vaccination in identical twins was reported by the authors to appear partly convergent and partly personalized. The study precisely tracked vaccine-responding T cell clones in identical twins.

The rearrangement joined TRBV11-3 to TRBJ2-7; TRBD1 matches 12 bases in the middle. Sequenced sample: CD4+ T cells sorted from blood. This sequence originates from a woman younger than 35 in good health. The DNA is as follows: TGTGCCAGCAGCAACCGGGGACAGGGGGCGCATAGCGAGCAGTACTTC. Its translation reads: CASSNRGQGAHSEQYF.